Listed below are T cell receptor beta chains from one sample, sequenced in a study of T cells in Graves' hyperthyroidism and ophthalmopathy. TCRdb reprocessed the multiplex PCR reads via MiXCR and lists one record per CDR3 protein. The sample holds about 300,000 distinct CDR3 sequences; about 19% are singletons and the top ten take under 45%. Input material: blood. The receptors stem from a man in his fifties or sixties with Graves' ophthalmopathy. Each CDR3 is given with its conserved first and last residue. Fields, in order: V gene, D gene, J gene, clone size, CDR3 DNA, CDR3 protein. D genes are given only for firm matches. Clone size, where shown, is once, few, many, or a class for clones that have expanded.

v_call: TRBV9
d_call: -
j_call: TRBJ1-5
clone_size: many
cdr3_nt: TGTGCCAGCAGCCACTCCCCAGGGGCCAATCAGCCCCAGCATTTT
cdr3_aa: CASSHSPGANQPQHF

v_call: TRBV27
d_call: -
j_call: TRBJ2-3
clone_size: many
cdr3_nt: TGTGCCAGCAGTTTAAGGGCGGAGGGCACCACAGATACGCAGTATTTT
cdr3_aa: CASSLRAEGTTDTQYF

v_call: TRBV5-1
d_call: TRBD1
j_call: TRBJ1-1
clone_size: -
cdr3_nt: TGCGCCAGCAGCACGCCTAGGACAGGGGCGAACACTGAAGCTTTCTTT
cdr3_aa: CASSTPRTGANTEAFF

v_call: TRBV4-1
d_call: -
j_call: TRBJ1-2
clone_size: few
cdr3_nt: TGCGCCAGCAGCCAAGATCAGGGAGGGTTATGGGGCTACACCTTC
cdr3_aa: CASSQDQGGLWGYTF

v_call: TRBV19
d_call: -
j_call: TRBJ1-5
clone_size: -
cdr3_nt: TGTGCCAGTAGTATAGAAGGAGGCGGGCAGGGGCTAAATCAGCCCCAGCATTTT
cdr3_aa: CASSIEGGGQGLNQPQHF

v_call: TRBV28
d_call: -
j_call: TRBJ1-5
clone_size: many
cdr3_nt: TGTGCCAGCAGCCGTCAAGGGCCCCAGCATTTT
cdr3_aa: CASSRQGPQHF

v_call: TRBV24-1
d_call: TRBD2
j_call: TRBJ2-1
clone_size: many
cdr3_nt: TGTGCCACCTCCAAGGGGCTAGCGGGAGGAAACAATGAGCAGTTCTTC
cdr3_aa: CATSKGLAGGNNEQFF

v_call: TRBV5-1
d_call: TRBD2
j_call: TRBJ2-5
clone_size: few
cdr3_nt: TGCGCCAGCAGTCCGGGGGGGACAAAGCAAGAGACCCAGTACTTC
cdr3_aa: CASSPGGTKQETQYF

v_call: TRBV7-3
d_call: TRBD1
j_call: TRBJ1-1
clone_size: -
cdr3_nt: TGTGCCAGCAGCCAGGACAGGGGAACTGAAGCTTTCTTT
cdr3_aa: CASSQDRGTEAFF

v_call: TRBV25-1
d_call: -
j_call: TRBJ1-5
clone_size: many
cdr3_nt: TGTGCCAGCAGTGAACGGGGGAATAGCAATCAGCCCCAGCATTTT
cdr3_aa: CASSERGNSNQPQHF

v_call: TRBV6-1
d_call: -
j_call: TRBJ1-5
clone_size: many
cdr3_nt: TGTGCCAGCAGTGAACGAGGGAGGGGCAATCAGCCCCAGCATTTT
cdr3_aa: CASSERGRGNQPQHF

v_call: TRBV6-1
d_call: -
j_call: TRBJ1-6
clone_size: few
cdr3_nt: TGTGCCAGCAGCCAGGTTCCCAATTCACCCCTCCACTTT
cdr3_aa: CASSQVPNSPLHF

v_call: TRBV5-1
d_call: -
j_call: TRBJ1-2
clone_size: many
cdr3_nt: TGCGCCAGCAGCTCCCCGGAAGGAGGCTACACCTTC
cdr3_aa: CASSSPEGGYTF

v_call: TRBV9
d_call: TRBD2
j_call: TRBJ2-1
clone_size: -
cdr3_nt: TGTGCCAGCAGCGTAGCCAGTCGGCTAGCGGGAGAGCAGTTCTTC
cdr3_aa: CASSVASRLAGEQFF

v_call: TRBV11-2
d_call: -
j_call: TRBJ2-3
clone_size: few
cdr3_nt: TGTGCCAGCAGCCGTCTAGTCGCAGATACGCAGTATTTT
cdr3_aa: CASSRLVADTQYF

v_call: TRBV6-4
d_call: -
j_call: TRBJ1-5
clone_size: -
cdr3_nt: TGTGCCAGCATCTTATGCCGTTCCGGCGTCAATCAGCCCCAGCATTTT
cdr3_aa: CASILCRSGVNQPQHF

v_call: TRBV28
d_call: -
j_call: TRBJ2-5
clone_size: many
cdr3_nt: TGTGCCAGCGGTTCGGAAGGGGGCGGGGTGTACCAAGAGACCCAGTACTTC
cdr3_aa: CASGSEGGGVYQETQYF

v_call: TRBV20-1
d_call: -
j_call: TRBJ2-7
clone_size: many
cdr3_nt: TGCAGTGCTCACGGAGTCCTCTTTGGGCAGTACTTC
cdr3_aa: CSAHGVLFGQYF

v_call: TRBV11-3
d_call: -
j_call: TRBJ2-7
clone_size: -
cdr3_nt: TGTGCCAGCAGCTCCACCCCGGGGCCTCACGAGCAGTACTTC
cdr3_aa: CASSSTPGPHEQYF

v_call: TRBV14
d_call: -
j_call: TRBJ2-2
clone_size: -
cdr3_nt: TGTGCCAGCAGCCAAACCGACGTCGGGGAGCTGTTTTTT
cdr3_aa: CASSQTDVGELFF

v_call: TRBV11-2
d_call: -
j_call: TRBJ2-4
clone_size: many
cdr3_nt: TGTGCCAGCAGCCATTGGGGGAGGAAACTAGCCAAAAACATTCAGTACTTC
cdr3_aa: CASSHWGRKLAKNIQYF

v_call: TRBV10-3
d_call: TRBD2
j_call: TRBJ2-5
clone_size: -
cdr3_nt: TGTGCCATCAGTGAACTAGCGGGAGGGGGAGAGACCCAGTACTTC
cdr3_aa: CAISELAGGGETQYF

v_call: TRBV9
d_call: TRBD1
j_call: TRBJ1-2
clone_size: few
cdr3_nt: TGTGCCAGCAGCGGGAACGGGGACAGGGGACTTACGAGCTATGGCTACACCTTC
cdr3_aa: CASSGNGDRGLTSYGYTF

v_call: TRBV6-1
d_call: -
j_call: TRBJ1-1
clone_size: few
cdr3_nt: TGTGCCAGCGGAACAGCAATGAACACTGAAGCTTTCTTT
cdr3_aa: CASGTAMNTEAFF

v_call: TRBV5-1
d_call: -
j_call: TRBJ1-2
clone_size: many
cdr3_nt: TGCGCCAGCAGCTTGGAACGGGACTATGGCTACACCTTC
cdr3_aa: CASSLERDYGYTF

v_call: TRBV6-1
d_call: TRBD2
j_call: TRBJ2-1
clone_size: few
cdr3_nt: TGTGCCAGCAGGACGGGACTACCCGCCAATGAGCAGTTCTTC
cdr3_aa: CASRTGLPANEQFF

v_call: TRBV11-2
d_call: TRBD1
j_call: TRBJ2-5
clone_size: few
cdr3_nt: TGTGCCAGCAGCTTAGGTGCCCAACAGGGGGCGGGAGAGACCCAGTACTTC
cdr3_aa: CASSLGAQQGAGETQYF

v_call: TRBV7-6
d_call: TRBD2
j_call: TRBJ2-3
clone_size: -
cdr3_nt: TGTGCCAGCAGTCCTGTAGCGGGAGGGGCAGATACGCAGTATTTT
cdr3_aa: CASSPVAGGADTQYF

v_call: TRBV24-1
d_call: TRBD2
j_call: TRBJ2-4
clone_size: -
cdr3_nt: TGTGCCACCACGTCGCGGAGCGGGGGCAAAAACATTCAGTACTTC
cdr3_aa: CATTSRSGGKNIQYF

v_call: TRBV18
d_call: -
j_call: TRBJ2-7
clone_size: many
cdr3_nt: TGTGCCAGCTCACCGGGCAGGGGAGCCTACGAGCAGTACTTC
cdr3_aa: CASSPGRGAYEQYF

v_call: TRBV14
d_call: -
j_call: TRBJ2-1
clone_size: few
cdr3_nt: TGTGCCAGCAGCCAAGGCCGGGGCACACTCTACAATGAGCAGTTCTTC
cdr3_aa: CASSQGRGTLYNEQFF

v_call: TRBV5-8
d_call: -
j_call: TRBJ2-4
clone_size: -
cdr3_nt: TGTGCCAGCAGCTCACGGGCGGGCAAAAACATTCAGTACTTC
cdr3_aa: CASSSRAGKNIQYF

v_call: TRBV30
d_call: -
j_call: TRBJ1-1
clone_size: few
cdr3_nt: TGTGCCTGGAGTGTAGTCGGAGGAACTGAAGCTTTCTTT
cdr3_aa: CAWSVVGGTEAFF

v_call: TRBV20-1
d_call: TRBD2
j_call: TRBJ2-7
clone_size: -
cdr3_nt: TGCAGTGCTACCCGGGGGGGGAGCTCCTACGAGCAGTACTTC
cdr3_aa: CSATRGGSSYEQYF

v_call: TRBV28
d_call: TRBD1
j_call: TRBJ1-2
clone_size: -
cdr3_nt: TGTGCCAGCAGTTCAGGGGGCCCGGGTGGCTACACCTTC
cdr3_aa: CASSSGGPGGYTF

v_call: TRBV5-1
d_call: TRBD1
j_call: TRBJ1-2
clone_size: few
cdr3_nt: TGCGCCAGCAGCCCCGGGGGAGGGGGCAATGGCTACACCTTC
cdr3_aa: CASSPGGGGNGYTF

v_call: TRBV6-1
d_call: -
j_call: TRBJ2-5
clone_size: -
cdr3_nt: TGTGCCAGCAGTGTCCCCCGCACAGTCCAAGAGACCCAGTACTTC
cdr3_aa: CASSVPRTVQETQYF

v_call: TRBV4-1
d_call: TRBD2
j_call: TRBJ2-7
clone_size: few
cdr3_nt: TGCGCCAGCAGCCAGCCTACTAGCGGAAGGCACTACGAGCAGTACTTC
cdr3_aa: CASSQPTSGRHYEQYF

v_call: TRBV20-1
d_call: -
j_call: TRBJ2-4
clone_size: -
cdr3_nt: TGCAGTGCTAGATCTCCCGGGGACATTCAGTACTTC
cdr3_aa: CSARSPGDIQYF

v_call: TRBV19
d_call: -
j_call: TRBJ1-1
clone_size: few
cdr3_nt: TGTGCCAGTAGTATAGGACAGGCCGCCAAAGCTTTCTTT
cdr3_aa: CASSIGQAAKAFF

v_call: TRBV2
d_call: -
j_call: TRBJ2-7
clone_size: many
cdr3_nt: TGTGCCAGCAGTCGGGGTCTAGGGCCCTACGAGCAGTACTTC
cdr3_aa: CASSRGLGPYEQYF

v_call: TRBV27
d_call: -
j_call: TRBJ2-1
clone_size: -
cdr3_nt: TGTGCCAGCAGTTCCCCCATTAGGAGGGCAGACAATGAGCAGTTCTTC
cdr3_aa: CASSSPIRRADNEQFF

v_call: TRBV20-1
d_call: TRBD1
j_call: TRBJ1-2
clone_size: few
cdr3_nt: TGCAGTCCTTGGGACAGGGAAAACTATGGCTACGCCTTC
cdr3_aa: CSPWDRENYGYAF

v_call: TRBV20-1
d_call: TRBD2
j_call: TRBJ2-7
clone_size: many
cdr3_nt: TGCAGTGCTAGACCTTTACTAGCGGGGTCCTACGAGCAGTACTTC
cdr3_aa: CSARPLLAGSYEQYF

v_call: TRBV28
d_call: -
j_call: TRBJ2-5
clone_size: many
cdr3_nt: TGTGCCAGCAGTAGCACCTCCCCGGAGACCCAGTACTTC
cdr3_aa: CASSSTSPETQYF

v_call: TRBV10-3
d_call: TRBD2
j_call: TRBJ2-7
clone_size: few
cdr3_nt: TGTGCCATCGCGGGGGGTCAAGGGGGGTCCTACGAGCAGTACTTC
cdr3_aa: CAIAGGQGGSYEQYF

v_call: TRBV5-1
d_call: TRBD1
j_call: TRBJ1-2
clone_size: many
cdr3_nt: TGCGCCAGCAGCTTGGAGGGCAGGGGGCTACTGGATGGCTACACCTTC
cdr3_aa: CASSLEGRGLLDGYTF

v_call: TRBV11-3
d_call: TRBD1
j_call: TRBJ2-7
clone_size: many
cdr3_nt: TGCGCCAGCAGCTCCCGACAGGGTTCCTACGAGCAGTACTTC
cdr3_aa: CASSSRQGSYEQYF

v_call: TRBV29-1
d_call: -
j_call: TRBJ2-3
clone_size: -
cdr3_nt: TGCAGCGTTATGCGAGATTCTAGCACAGATACGCAGTATTTT
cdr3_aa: CSVMRDSSTDTQYF

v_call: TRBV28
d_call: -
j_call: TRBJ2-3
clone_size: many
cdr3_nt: TGTGCCAGCAGTTTCGCGGGGCTAGATGCAGATACGCAGTATTTT
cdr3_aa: CASSFAGLDADTQYF